A selection of T cell receptor beta chains follows, all from one sample in a study of cytomegalovirus exposure and HLA in healthy donors. Clones were sequenced by immunoSEQ multiplex PCR, and TCRdb holds only the in-frame ones, with some missing. The sample records about 300,000 clones, more than 75% being singletons. The sequenced material came from PBMCs. The receptors were sampled from a woman between 18 and 29 years old in good health and CMV-seronegative. Both conserved end residues are part of each CDR3. A D gene is named only where the DNA matches it firmly. The size entry is marked missing in some rows and otherwise reads once, few, many or a size class.

j_call: TRBJ1-2
v_call: TRBV5-1
d_call: NA
clone_size: NA
cdr3_aa: CASSLAWSVDGYTF
cdr3_nt: TGCGCCAGCAGCTTGGCCTGGTCGGTGGATGGCTACACCTTC

j_call: TRBJ1-2
v_call: TRBV9
d_call: TRBD1
clone_size: NA
cdr3_aa: CASSVDSQGAQGYTF
cdr3_nt: TGTGCCAGCAGCGTAGACTCACAGGGGGCGCAGGGCTACACCTTC

j_call: TRBJ2-7
v_call: TRBV27
d_call: TRBD1
clone_size: NA
cdr3_aa: CASSFDRESSYEQYF
cdr3_nt: TGTGCCAGCAGTTTTGACAGGGAGAGCTCCTACGAGCAGTACTTC

j_call: TRBJ2-7
v_call: TRBV19
d_call: NA
clone_size: once
cdr3_aa: CASSIDGQTRYEQYF
cdr3_nt: TGTGCCAGTAGTATAGACGGACAGACACGCTACGAGCAGTACTTC

j_call: TRBJ2-1
v_call: TRBV27
d_call: NA
clone_size: NA
cdr3_aa: CASRQLASSSYNEQFF
cdr3_nt: TGTGCCAGCAGACAACTAGCCTCTAGCTCCTACAATGAGCAGTTCTTC

j_call: TRBJ2-2
v_call: TRBV5-1
d_call: NA
clone_size: NA
cdr3_aa: CASSGGPNTGELFF
cdr3_nt: TGCGCCAGCAGCGGCGGGCCGAACACCGGGGAGCTGTTTTTT

j_call: TRBJ1-5
v_call: TRBV7-9
d_call: NA
clone_size: NA
cdr3_aa: CASRYSRGLGQPQHF
cdr3_nt: TGTGCCAGCAGATACAGTCGGGGGTTGGGTCAGCCCCAGCATTTT

j_call: TRBJ1-6
v_call: TRBV6-1
d_call: NA
clone_size: NA
cdr3_aa: CASKTAERPNSPLHF
cdr3_nt: TGTGCCAGCAAGACTGCGGAACGGCCTAATTCACCCCTCCACTTT

j_call: TRBJ2-5
v_call: TRBV28
d_call: TRBD2
clone_size: once
cdr3_aa: CASSSLGGGETQYF
cdr3_nt: TGTGCCAGCAGTTCCCTCGGGGGGGGAGAGACCCAGTACTTC

j_call: TRBJ1-2
v_call: TRBV5-8
d_call: TRBD1
clone_size: NA
cdr3_aa: CASIGTGVFGYTF
cdr3_nt: TGTGCCAGCATCGGTACAGGGGTTTTTGGCTACACCTTC

j_call: TRBJ2-3
v_call: TRBV5-4
d_call: TRBD2
clone_size: NA
cdr3_aa: CASSPGTKRTDTQYF
cdr3_nt: TGTGCCAGCAGCCCCGGGACTAAGCGCACAGATACGCAGTATTTT

j_call: TRBJ2-5
v_call: TRBV6-1
d_call: NA
clone_size: once
cdr3_aa: CASSEYSYQETQYF
cdr3_nt: TGTGCCAGCAGTGAGTACAGCTACCAAGAGACCCAGTACTTC

j_call: TRBJ1-5
v_call: TRBV4-1
d_call: TRBD1
clone_size: NA
cdr3_aa: CASSQVPSWDRNQPQHF
cdr3_nt: TGCGCCAGCAGCCAAGTCCCTTCCTGGGACAGAAATCAGCCCCAGCATTTT

j_call: TRBJ2-1
v_call: TRBV2
d_call: TRBD1
clone_size: few
cdr3_aa: CASSPTGAYNEQFF
cdr3_nt: TGTGCCAGCAGCCCGACAGGGGCCTACAATGAGCAGTTCTTC

j_call: TRBJ2-5
v_call: TRBV27
d_call: TRBD1
clone_size: NA
cdr3_aa: CASSPNPRGDRGRMETQYF
cdr3_nt: TGTGCCAGCAGTCCTAACCCCCGTGGGGACAGGGGGCGCATGGAGACCCAGTACTTC

j_call: TRBJ2-2
v_call: TRBV27
d_call: NA
clone_size: NA
cdr3_aa: CASRTYSGLNTGELFF
cdr3_nt: TGTGCCAGCAGAACCTACAGCGGACTAAACACCGGGGAGCTGTTTTTT

j_call: TRBJ1-3
v_call: TRBV6-1
d_call: NA
clone_size: NA
cdr3_aa: CASSVAGNTIYF
cdr3_nt: TGTGCCAGCAGTGTAGCTGGAAACACCATATATTTT

j_call: TRBJ2-5
v_call: TRBV27
d_call: NA
clone_size: once
cdr3_aa: CASSQWAGPQETQYF
cdr3_nt: TGTGCCAGCAGTCAATGGGCAGGGCCTCAAGAGACCCAGTACTTC

j_call: TRBJ1-5
v_call: TRBV7-6
d_call: NA
clone_size: NA
cdr3_aa: CASSLDGNQPQHF
cdr3_nt: TGTGCCAGCAGCTTAGACGGGAATCAGCCCCAGCATTTT

j_call: TRBJ2-7
v_call: TRBV6-5
d_call: TRBD1
clone_size: NA
cdr3_aa: CASRGTGGFYEQYF
cdr3_nt: TGTGCCAGCAGGGGGACAGGGGGCTTCTACGAGCAGTACTTC

j_call: TRBJ2-6
v_call: TRBV5-1
d_call: NA
clone_size: few
cdr3_aa: CASSLEGTFYSGANVLTF
cdr3_nt: TGCGCCAGCAGCTTGGAAGGGACATTTTACTCTGGGGCCAACGTCCTGACTTTC

j_call: TRBJ2-1
v_call: TRBV19
d_call: TRBD2
clone_size: NA
cdr3_aa: CASSEWGFWLAGGPSEQFF
cdr3_nt: TGTGCCAGTAGTGAGTGGGGGTTTTGGCTAGCGGGAGGGCCCAGTGAGCAGTTCTTC

j_call: TRBJ2-7
v_call: TRBV10-3
d_call: TRBD2
clone_size: NA
cdr3_aa: CAISVIGLAGYEQYF
cdr3_nt: TGTGCCATCAGTGTAATTGGACTAGCGGGGTACGAGCAGTACTTC

j_call: TRBJ2-5
v_call: TRBV9
d_call: TRBD1
clone_size: NA
cdr3_aa: CASSGGTVQETQYF
cdr3_nt: TGTGCCAGCAGCGGAGGGACAGTCCAAGAGACCCAGTACTTC

j_call: TRBJ1-2
v_call: TRBV10-3
d_call: NA
clone_size: NA
cdr3_aa: CAISPTGSPNYGYTF
cdr3_nt: TGTGCCATCAGCCCGACAGGATCTCCTAACTATGGCTACACCTTC

j_call: TRBJ2-7
v_call: TRBV6-1
d_call: NA
clone_size: NA
cdr3_aa: CASSRTQVTYEQYF
cdr3_nt: TGTGCCAGCAGCCGGACACAAGTTACCTACGAGCAGTACTTC

j_call: TRBJ2-1
v_call: TRBV5-1
d_call: NA
clone_size: NA
cdr3_aa: CASRWDFSSYNEQFF
cdr3_nt: TGCGCCAGCAGATGGGACTTCTCCTCCTACAATGAGCAGTTCTTC

j_call: TRBJ2-1
v_call: TRBV7-6
d_call: TRBD2
clone_size: NA
cdr3_aa: CASSLTRLAENNEQFF
cdr3_nt: TGTGCCAGCAGCTTAACAAGACTAGCGGAGAACAATGAGCAGTTCTTC

j_call: TRBJ1-1
v_call: TRBV18
d_call: NA
clone_size: NA
cdr3_aa: CASSPSTGNEAFF
cdr3_nt: TGTGCCAGCTCACCCAGCACAGGAAACGAAGCTTTCTTT

j_call: TRBJ2-1
v_call: TRBV25-1
d_call: TRBD2
clone_size: NA
cdr3_aa: CASSRGASGRALNEQFF
cdr3_nt: TGTGCCAGCTCGAGGGGGGCTAGCGGGAGGGCCTTAAATGAGCAGTTCTTC

j_call: TRBJ2-5
v_call: TRBV6-6
d_call: NA
clone_size: NA
cdr3_aa: CASSYFILGRGETQYF
cdr3_nt: TGTGCCAGCAGTTACTTTATACTGGGCAGGGGAGAGACCCAGTACTTC

j_call: TRBJ2-5
v_call: TRBV30
d_call: NA
clone_size: NA
cdr3_aa: CAWTRGQETQYF
cdr3_nt: TGTGCCTGGACTAGAGGTCAAGAGACCCAGTACTTC

j_call: TRBJ2-6
v_call: TRBV27
d_call: NA
clone_size: NA
cdr3_aa: CASSLRYRAGANVLTF
cdr3_nt: TGTGCCAGCAGTTTAAGGTACAGGGCTGGGGCCAACGTCCTGACTTTC

j_call: TRBJ2-1
v_call: TRBV28
d_call: NA
clone_size: NA
cdr3_aa: CASIPPPSGCEQFF
cdr3_nt: TGTGCCAGCATTCCCCCTCCGAGCGGTTGTGAGCAGTTCTTC

j_call: TRBJ1-1
v_call: TRBV7-2
d_call: NA
clone_size: NA
cdr3_aa: CASSLYSGEHTEAFF
cdr3_nt: TGTGCCAGCAGCTTATACTCCGGGGAGCATACTGAAGCTTTCTTT

j_call: TRBJ2-3
v_call: TRBV5-1
d_call: NA
clone_size: NA
cdr3_aa: CASSEDSSNTQYF
cdr3_nt: TGCGCCAGCAGCGAGGACAGTAGTAATACGCAGTATTTT

j_call: TRBJ2-1
v_call: TRBV10-3
d_call: NA
clone_size: NA
cdr3_aa: CAISRRVQDYNEQFF
cdr3_nt: TGTGCCATCAGTCGGAGGGTACAGGACTACAATGAGCAGTTCTTC

j_call: TRBJ2-7
v_call: TRBV5-1
d_call: NA
clone_size: NA
cdr3_aa: CASSLDRGSWQYF
cdr3_nt: TGCGCCAGCAGCTTGGACCGGGGTTCGTGGCAGTACTTC

j_call: TRBJ2-7
v_call: TRBV19
d_call: NA
clone_size: NA
cdr3_aa: CASSNTGLTYEQYF
cdr3_nt: TGTGCCAGTAGTAATACGGGATTAACCTACGAGCAGTACTTC

j_call: TRBJ1-1
v_call: TRBV28
d_call: NA
clone_size: NA
cdr3_aa: CRSGMRDTEAFF
cdr3_nt: TGCCGCAGTGGGATGAGGGACACTGAAGCTTTCTTT

j_call: TRBJ1-5
v_call: TRBV15
d_call: NA
clone_size: NA
cdr3_aa: CATSIRDTRNQPQHF
cdr3_nt: TGTGCCACCAGCATACGGGACACCCGCAATCAGCCCCAGCATTTT

j_call: TRBJ2-6
v_call: TRBV7-9
d_call: TRBD1
clone_size: NA
cdr3_aa: CASSHTTGGVPSGANVLTF
cdr3_nt: TGTGCCAGCAGCCATACGACAGGGGGCGTCCCATCTGGGGCCAACGTCCTGACTTTC

j_call: TRBJ2-3
v_call: TRBV4-3
d_call: TRBD2
clone_size: NA
cdr3_aa: CASSHRTSGRPSTDTQYF
cdr3_nt: TGCGCCAGCAGCCATCGGACTAGCGGGAGGCCTAGCACAGATACGCAGTATTTT

j_call: TRBJ2-7
v_call: TRBV19
d_call: NA
clone_size: NA
cdr3_aa: CASSIDWTRTYEQYF
cdr3_nt: TGTGCCAGTAGTATAGATTGGACACGAACCTACGAGCAGTACTTC

j_call: TRBJ1-5
v_call: TRBV27
d_call: NA
clone_size: NA
cdr3_aa: CASSLGQGNQPQHF
cdr3_nt: TGTGCCAGCAGTTTGGGGCAGGGAAATCAGCCCCAGCATTTT

j_call: TRBJ1-2
v_call: TRBV28
d_call: NA
clone_size: NA
cdr3_aa: CASQGNYGYTF
cdr3_nt: TGTGCCAGCCAGGGAAACTATGGCTACACCTTC

j_call: TRBJ2-1
v_call: TRBV9
d_call: TRBD2
clone_size: NA
cdr3_aa: CASSVASGRFHEQFF
cdr3_nt: TGTGCCAGCAGCGTAGCTAGCGGGAGGTTCCATGAGCAGTTCTTC

j_call: TRBJ2-5
v_call: TRBV11-1
d_call: NA
clone_size: once
cdr3_aa: CASTLNKETQYF
cdr3_nt: TGTGCCAGCACCCTTAATAAAGAGACCCAGTACTTC

j_call: TRBJ2-7
v_call: TRBV2
d_call: NA
clone_size: NA
cdr3_aa: CASSVGRVGEQYF
cdr3_nt: TGTGCCAGCAGTGTGGGTCGGGTGGGCGAGCAGTACTTC

j_call: TRBJ2-7
v_call: TRBV18
d_call: TRBD1
clone_size: NA
cdr3_aa: CASSPWSRDRDLLGEQYF
cdr3_nt: TGTGCCAGCTCACCGTGGTCGAGAGACAGGGACCTTTTGGGGGAGCAGTACTTC

j_call: TRBJ2-3
v_call: TRBV9
d_call: TRBD2
clone_size: NA
cdr3_aa: CASSKIAGGTDTQYF
cdr3_nt: TGTGCCAGCAGCAAAATAGCGGGAGGCACAGATACGCAGTATTTT

j_call: TRBJ2-1
v_call: TRBV29-1
d_call: TRBD2
clone_size: NA
cdr3_aa: CSVEVGLAGVNEQFF
cdr3_nt: TGCAGCGTTGAAGTTGGACTAGCGGGGGTCAATGAGCAGTTCTTC

j_call: TRBJ1-2
v_call: TRBV5-1
d_call: TRBD1
clone_size: NA
cdr3_aa: CASSRDQGDYGYTF
cdr3_nt: TGCGCCAGCAGCCGGGACCAGGGGGACTATGGCTACACCTTC